The next 18 T cell receptor beta chains were all read from a single sample in a study of blood T cell repertoires in COVID-19. The data were produced by immunoSEQ multiplex PCR, yet TCRdb's version contains in-frame clones alone and is incomplete. The repertoire holds 65,000 to 85,000 clones, with roughly 88% as singletons. Sequencing was carried out using peripheral blood. The receptors shown here come from a human donor in a cohort sampled during active COVID-19.

V usage is TRBV7-8 and J usage is TRBJ2-5; 7 positions agree with TRBD1. The CDR3 is made up of 15 amino acids. Germline CDR1 and CDR2: SGHVS and FQNEAQ. Trimming took 1 base from V and 2 from J; bases not matched to a gene: 4. CDR3 protein: CASSLETGQQETQYF. DNA of the CDR3: TGTGCCAGCAGCTTAGAGACGGGACAGCAAGAGACCCAGTACTTC.

This clone came up once. This chain uses TRBV4-2 with TRBJ2-6; TRBD1 aligns across 9 bases. J was trimmed by 0 bases and V by 1 base; bases with no gene match: 7. The CDR3 length is 19 residues. The V gene's germline CDR1 is LGHNA and CDR2 YNFKEQ. CDR3 loop: CASSQGWTGASSGANVLTF. In DNA form, the CDR3 reads TGTGCCAGCAGCCAAGGCTGGACAGGGGCCAGCTCTGGGGCCAACGTCCTGACTTTC.

This clone has only one observation. The chain links TRBV28 to TRBJ2-5; TRBD2 is a possible D gene (6 bases). Trimming left V 2 bases short and J 4 bases short, with 14 bases between. Germline assignment: CDR1 MDHEN and CDR2 SYDVKM. The CDR3 is 15 residues long. CDR3 sequence: CASSLPSAGGETQYF. Written as DNA, the CDR3 is TGTGCCAGCAGTTTACCGTCCGCCGGGGGAGAGACCCAGTACTTC.

With respect to this clone: Distinct nucleotide sequences in the sample also encode this CDR3. V and J are TRBV7-9 and TRBJ2-3; D is ambiguous. Germline lookup yields CDR1 SEHNR and CDR2 FQNEAQ (reference sequence). The CDR3 is 14 amino acids. With 1 base removed from V and 1 base from J, the gap between germline ends came to 6 bases. The CDR3 loop reads CASSLVSGTDTQYF. The DNA for the CDR3 is TGTGCCAGCAGCTTAGTGTCCGGCACAGATACGCAGTATTTT.

This chain links TRBV7-2 with TRBJ2-2; possible D gene TRBD2, 5 bases. V gave up 2 bases and J gave up 2 bases, with 15 bases separating them. The germline gives CDR1 SGHTA, CDR2 FQGNSA. This CDR3 is built from 17 residues. The CDR3 DNA sequence: TGTGCCAGCAGCTTATATTCTGCGGGCGTCAACACCGGGGAGCTGTTTTTT. Its translation: CASSLYSAGVNTGELFF.

The chain combines TRBV28 with TRBJ1-1; possibly TRBD1 for D (6 bases). V dropped 2 bases and J dropped 1 base, with 8 bases sitting between them. The germline V gene encodes CDR1 MDHEN and CDR2 SYDVKM. The CDR3 consists of 14 residues. The chain's CDR3 is CASSLAGENTEAFF. The CDR3 DNA is TGTGCCAGCAGTTTAGCAGGGGAGAACACTGAAGCTTTCTTT.

The V gene is TRBV28, the J gene TRBJ2-1; 9 nucleotides match TRBD2. CDR3 length equals 16 residues. Trimming at V came to 8 bases and at J to 4 bases, leaving 12 bases not matched to a gene. Germline values: CDR1 MDHEN, CDR2 SYDVKM. CDR3 protein: CASGSPSSGRYNEQFF. CDR3 nucleotide sequence: TGTGCCAGCGGTTCCCCAAGTAGCGGGAGATACAATGAGCAGTTCTTC.

The V and J genes are TRBV7-2 and TRBJ1-1, with TRBD1 identical over 7 bases. Germline V CDR1 and CDR2: SGHTA, FQGNSA. The CDR3 spans 15 residues. Germline trimming cut 5 bases from V and 0 bases from J; bases unmatched to any gene: 6. This CDR3 is CASSLYTGVNTEAFF. CDR3 sequence (DNA): TGTGCCAGCAGCCTTTATACAGGGGTGAACACTGAAGCTTTCTTT. Using reference TRBV7-2 and TRBJ1-1 for the parts outside the CDR3, the full variable domain is GAGVSQSPSNKVTEKGKDVELRCDPISGHTALYWYRQSLGQGLEFLIYFQGNSAPDKSGLPSDRFSAERTGGSVSTLTIQRTQQEDSAVYLCASSLYTGVNTEAFFGQGTRLTVV.

The chain combines TRBV24-1 with TRBJ1-2; tentatively, D is TRBD1 (6 bases). The CDR3 runs to 13 residues. The V end lost 4 bases, the J end lost 8 bases, and 13 bases lay between the germline ends. Germline CDR1 and CDR2: KGHDR and SFDVKD. This chain's CDR3 is CATSDRGGRGYTF. CDR3 DNA: TGTGCCACCAGTGACAGGGGAGGGCGCGGCTACACCTTC.

This CDR3 is CASSLGPSGPSTDTQYF. CDR3 DNA: TGTGCCAGCAGCTTAGGACCTAGCGGGCCTAGCACAGATACGCAGTATTTT. The chain has TRBV7-6 and TRBJ2-3; 8 nucleotides agree with TRBD2. V was pared by 1 base and J by 0 bases, with 6 bases of the junction left unmatched. CDR3 length equals 17 residues. CDR1 and CDR2 from the germline V gene are SGHVS and FNYEAQ.

The V gene is TRBV29-1, the J gene TRBJ1-2, with 7 bases that match TRBD1. The germline gives CDR1 SQVTM, CDR2 ANQGSEA. V trimming: 7 bases; J trimming: 3 bases; junction bases outside the gene matches: 8. This CDR3 comprises 13 residues. This CDR3 is CSATGEEDYGYTF. DNA of the CDR3: TGCAGCGCCACAGGGGAAGAGGACTATGGCTACACCTTC.

V is TRBV28 and J is TRBJ1-2, with D possibly matching TRBD1 (5 bases). The ends were cut back, 3 bases at V and 11 bases at J, with 10 bases in the middle. The germline V gene has CDR1 MDHEN and CDR2 SYDVKM. The CDR3 consists of 11 residues. The CDR3 spells CASSFSGRYTF. In DNA form, the CDR3 reads TGTGCCAGCAGTTTTTCAGGGCGATACACCTTC.

The V and J genes are TRBV7-9 and TRBJ2-1; 12 bases are a match to TRBD2. Germline V gene sequence: CDR1 SEHNR, CDR2 FQNEAQ (reference sequence). V lost 3 bases to trimming and J lost 3 bases; unmatched junction nucleotides: 6. The CDR3 is made up of 17 amino acids. CDR3 sequence (DNA): TGTGCCAGCAGCTTCGTCGGACTAGCGGGGAGCTACAATGAGCAGTTCTTC. It yields the protein CASSFVGLAGSYNEQFF.

V usage is TRBV6-4 and J usage is TRBJ1-1, with 7 nucleotides matching TRBD1. In germline, CDR1 is MRHNA, CDR2 SNTAGT. The junction had 7 bases not matched to a gene; V was cut back by 2 bases and J by 4 bases. There are 15 residues in the CDR3. The CDR3 DNA follows: TGTGCCAGCAGTGACCCTACAGGGGAGCGCACTGAAGCTTTCTTT. This translates into CASSDPTGERTEAFF.

The V call is TRBV7-2, the J call TRBJ2-1; 12 positions match TRBD1. Germline V gene lookup returns CDR1 SGHTA and CDR2 FQGNSA. The J segment lost 8 bases and the V segment lost 5 bases, leaving 7 bases of the junction unmatched. This CDR3 is 15 amino acids long. The CDR3 region has the DNA TGTGCCAGCAGCCCGGGGACAGGGGGCATGTATGAGCAGTTCTTC. Protein product: CASSPGTGGMYEQFF.

The CDR3 nucleotides read TGTGCCAGCAGCCCAGGACTGATTACAGATACGCAGTATTTT. Its protein product is CASSPGLITDTQYF. The chain couples TRBV6-6 to TRBJ2-3, with D possibly being TRBD2 (5 bases). This CDR3 contains 14 residues. The germline gives CDR1 MNHNY, CDR2 SVGAGI (reference sequence). The V end lost 6 bases, the J end lost 3 bases, and 13 bases lay between the germline ends.

This clone showed up just once. The chain joins TRBV12-2 to TRBJ2-7; the tabulated D call, TRBD2, remains unverified against the DNA. TRBV12-2 is marked as a pseudogene. CDR3 length equals 14 residues. CDR3 nucleotides: TGTGCAAGTCGGATTCTAGCGGGGATCTACGAGCAGTACTTC. Protein: CASRILAGIYEQYF.

The V and J genes are TRBV6-2 or TRBV6-3 and TRBJ2-1; TRBD1 agrees at 7 bases. Germline values: CDR1 MNHEY, CDR2 SVGEGT. V lost 5 bases to trimming and J lost 8 bases; unmatched junction nucleotides: 6. There are 13 residues in the CDR3. The CDR3 region is CASSQGGGHEQFF. CDR3 nucleotides: TGTGCCAGCAGTCAAGGGGGCGGGCATGAGCAGTTCTTC.